This T cell receptor (beta chain) came from a study of memory CD4+ T cells and cytomegalovirus serostatus. Single viable CD3+CD4+CD8-CD45RO+ cells were sorted as the memory CD4+ T cells. The protocol was immunoSEQ multiplex PCR, while the TCRdb copy is restricted to in-frame clones and leaves out a portion. This sample carries some 50,000 clones, around 80% of them seen once, and the ten largest clones take roughly 1.7%. The CDR3 is made up of 14 amino acids. Germline-derived CDR1 and CDR2 are MNHNS and SASEGT. V lost 4 bases, J lost 6 bases, and 8 bases stayed unmatched. Study-level findings and limits: Repertoires predicted CMV serostatus with median bootstrapped AUC of around 0.96.

A note on this clone: Its antigen is not identified.

Sequencing was carried out using memory CD4+ T cells from blood. This TCR was sampled from an adult in good health and CMV-seronegative. J is TRBJ1-1 and V is TRBV6-1; TRBD1 aligns across 7 bases. CDR3 loop: CASSVTGAGAEAFF. CDR3 sequence (DNA): TGTGCCAGCAGTGTAACAGGGGCCGGGGCTGAAGCTTTCTTT.